This T cell receptor (beta chain) was recorded in a study of blood T cell repertoires in COVID-19. Trimming pared 0 bases from V and 8 bases from J, leaving 11 bases between. Germline V gives CDR1 MNHNY, CDR2 SVGAGI (reference sequence). The length of the CDR3 is 14 residues. The data were produced by immunoSEQ multiplex PCR, yet TCRdb's version contains in-frame clones alone and is incomplete. The sample records about 170,000 clones, 80% to 90% being singletons. Sequencing input: peripheral blood. The receptor was isolated from an elderly woman with COVID-19, enrolled during active disease. The rearrangement joins TRBV6-6 to TRBJ2-1; unclear D gene. This CDR3 is CASSYSWLEDEQFF. The CDR3 DNA reads TGTGCCAGCAGTTACTCTTGGCTAGAAGATGAGCAGTTCTTC.